This entry lists 3 T cell receptor beta chains sequenced from one sample in a study of T cell responses to AZD1222 COVID-19 vaccine. Assay: immunoSEQ multiplex PCR; the TCRdb copy retains only in-frame clones and omits some. The sample yields 150,000 to 200,000 clones, 80% to 95% seen once. Sequencing used peripheral blood, obtained on day 0 of AZD1222 vaccination. Source of these receptors: an adult in good health.

The rearrangement links TRBV21-1 to TRBJ1-2. TRBV21-1 has pseudogene status. This CDR3 region has 17 residues. CDR3 loop: CASSKRGATPFNYGYTF. The CDR3 region has the DNA TGTGCCAGCAGCAAACGTGGTGCTACCCCTTTCAACTATGGCTACACCTTC.

J is TRBJ2-1 and V is TRBV9; 9 bases fit TRBD1. The CDR3 spans 16 residues. Germline loops: CDR1 SGDLS, CDR2 YYNGEE. With V trimmed by 4 bases and J by 1 base, 6 bases remained unmatched. The CDR3 sequence is CASSSRTGVSYNEQFF. As DNA, the CDR3 is TGTGCCAGCAGCTCCAGGACAGGGGTGTCCTACAATGAGCAGTTCTTC.

The CDR3 sequence is CASSPVGDREKLFF. CDR3 nucleotides: TGTGCCAGCAGCCCCGTTGGCGACCGTGAAAAACTGTTTTTT. V is TRBV3-1 (or the pseudogene TRBV3-2) and J is TRBJ1-4; no reliable D call. The CDR3 is made up of 14 amino acids. Germline V lookup: CDR1 LGHDT, CDR2 YNNKEL (reference sequence). V lost 4 bases and J lost 7, with 13 bases in between.